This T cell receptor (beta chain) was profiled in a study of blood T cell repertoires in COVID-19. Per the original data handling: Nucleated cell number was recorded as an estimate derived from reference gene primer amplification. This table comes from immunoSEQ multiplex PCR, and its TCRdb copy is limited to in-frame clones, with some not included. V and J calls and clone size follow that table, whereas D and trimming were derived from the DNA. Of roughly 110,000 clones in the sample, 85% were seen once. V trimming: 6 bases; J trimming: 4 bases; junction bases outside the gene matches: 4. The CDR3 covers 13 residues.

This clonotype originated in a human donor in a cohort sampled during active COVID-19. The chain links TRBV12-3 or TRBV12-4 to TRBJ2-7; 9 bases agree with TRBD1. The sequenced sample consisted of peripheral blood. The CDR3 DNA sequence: TGTGCCAGCAGACGACAGGGGGTTTACGAGCAGTACTTC. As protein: CASRRQGVYEQYF.